Listed here is a single TCR beta chain. The data were obtained in a study of blood T cell repertoires in COVID-19. The CDR3 has 15 residues. Trimming removed 5 bases from V and 9 bases from J; junction bases left unmatched: 15. The germline V gene has CDR1 LNHNV and CDR2 YYDKDF (reference sequence). Study processing details: Reference gene primer amplification gave nucleated cell count estimates. Method: immunoSEQ multiplex PCR; TCRdb's copy keeps in-frame clones and lacks some. The DNA gave D and trimming, while V, J and clone size come from that table. The repertoire has about 240,000 clones, about 80% of them found once; the top ten carry over 7.5%.

The J gene is TRBJ1-1, the V gene TRBV15; TRBD1 matches 7 bases. The clonotype originates from a woman of 80 years or more with acute or convalescent COVID-19. The sequenced sample consisted of peripheral blood. This CDR3 reads CATSLGQSGQSKAFF. The CDR3 DNA is TGTGCCACCAGCTTGGGACAGTCCGGACAGTCGAAAGCTTTCTTT.